These T cell receptor beta chains were read from a single sample in a study of blood T cell repertoires in COVID-19. Using immunoSEQ multiplex PCR, the repertoire was profiled, and TCRdb retains in-frame clones only, with some absent. Of about 53,000 clones listed, around four fifths are singletons. What was sequenced was peripheral blood. All receptors derive from a human donor in a cohort sampled during active COVID-19. Both conserved end residues are part of each CDR3. The order of the fields is J gene, clone size, D gene, V gene, CDR3 protein, CDR3 DNA. A D gene is named only where the DNA matches it firmly. Clone size is given for some rows only: seen once, a few or many times, or a class if the clone is expanded.

>TRBJ1-1|.|.|TRBV9
CASSAGSNTEAFF
TGTGCCAGCAGCGCAGGATCGAACACTGAAGCTTTCTTT
>TRBJ1-4|few|TRBD1|TRBV7-9
CASSSEGAGEKLFF
TGTGCCAGCAGCTCAGAGGGGGCGGGTGAAAAACTGTTTTTT
>TRBJ2-2|.|TRBD2|TRBV7-8
CASSLVRGDTGELFF
TGTGCCAGCAGCTTAGTTCGGGGGGACACCGGGGAGCTGTTTTTT
>TRBJ2-7|.|TRBD1|TRBV11-2
CASSLTGQVSYEQYF
TGTGCCAGCAGCTTAACGGGACAGGTTTCTTACGAGCAGTACTTC
>TRBJ1-1|.|TRBD1|TRBV11-3
CASSPGGTLNTEAFF
TGTGCCAGCAGCCCAGGGGGGACATTGAACACTGAAGCTTTCTTT
>TRBJ2-1|.|TRBD2|TRBV7-8
CASSVGIAGGPYNEQFF
TGTGCCAGCAGCGTTGGGATAGCGGGGGGGCCGTACAATGAGCAGTTCTTC
>TRBJ1-1|.|.|TRBV18
CASTLGGANTEAFF
TGTGCCAGCACCCTAGGGGGGGCGAACACTGAAGCTTTCTTT
>TRBJ1-6|.|.|TRBV9
CASSVDPRAGRNSPLHF
TGTGCCAGCAGCGTAGACCCCAGGGCGGGGCGGAATTCACCCCTCCACTTT
>TRBJ2-7|.|TRBD2|TRBV2
CASRDLAGGPYEQYF
TGTGCCAGCAGAGATCTAGCGGGGGGGCCCTACGAGCAGTACTTC
>TRBJ2-3|.|TRBD2|TRBV2
CASSSGAGGPYTQYF
TGTGCCAGCAGCTCTGGGGCGGGGGGGCCGTATACGCAGTATTTT
>TRBJ1-5|.|.|TRBV5-1
CASSLDGLANQPQHF
TGCGCCAGCAGCTTGGACGGATTAGCAAATCAGCCCCAGCATTTT
>TRBJ2-1|few|TRBD1|TRBV19
CASTPSTGGWNEQFF
TGTGCCAGTACCCCTTCTACAGGGGGCTGGAATGAGCAGTTCTTC
>TRBJ2-3|.|TRBD2|TRBV29-1
CSSLTSGGGDTQYF
TGCAGCTCTCTGACTAGCGGGGGGGGAGATACGCAGTATTTT
>TRBJ2-2|once|TRBD1|TRBV7-2
CASSLGARGLRAKGELFF
TGTGCCAGCAGCTTAGGGGCGAGGGGGCTAAGAGCAAAAGGGGAGCTGTTTTTT
>TRBJ2-3|.|TRBD1|TRBV19
CASQGQGFGTQYF
TGTGCCAGCCAGGGACAGGGGTTCGGTACGCAGTATTTT
>TRBJ2-1|.|TRBD2|TRBV7-3
CASSSPGLAGANEQFF
TGTGCCAGCAGCTCTCCCGGACTAGCGGGAGCCAATGAGCAGTTCTTC
>TRBJ1-5|once|TRBD1|TRBV9
CASSRGQVNQPQHF
TGTGCCAGCAGCAGGGGACAGGTGAACCAGCCCCAGCATTTT
>TRBJ2-5|.|TRBD2|TRBV6-5
CASSSAGRGGETQYF
TGTGCCAGCAGTTCCGCCGGACGGGGAGGGGAGACCCAGTACTTC
>TRBJ1-1|once|.|TRBV18
CASSPNRPNTEAFF
TGTGCCAGCTCACCAAACAGGCCTAACACTGAAGCTTTCTTT
>TRBJ2-3|.|.|TRBV5-1
CASSPGRDSFGDTQYF
TGCGCCAGCAGTCCAGGACGGGATAGTTTTGGAGATACGCAGTATTTT
>TRBJ2-5|.|TRBD1|TRBV7-9
CASSLGGTGKETQYF
TGTGCCAGCAGCTTGGGGGGGACAGGGAAAGAGACCCAGTACTTC
>TRBJ2-5|.|TRBD1|TRBV5-5
CASSPGQGASAQETQYF
TGTGCCAGCAGCCCCGGACAGGGGGCTTCTGCCCAAGAGACCCAGTACTTC
>TRBJ2-2|.|TRBD1|TRBV25-1
CASRWDRSPTGELFF
TGTGCCAGCAGATGGGACAGGAGCCCCACCGGGGAGCTGTTTTTT
>TRBJ1-3|.|TRBD1|TRBV6-5
CASSSGQGARNTIYF
TGTGCCAGCAGTTCCGGACAGGGGGCGCGTAACACCATATATTTT
>TRBJ2-7|.|.|TRBV5-1
CASSQTGGSGYEQYF
TGCGCCAGCAGCCAGACTGGGGGTAGCGGCTACGAGCAGTACTTC
>TRBJ2-7|.|TRBD1|TRBV24-1
CATRRGQGARPDYEQYF
TGTGCCACCAGAAGGGGACAGGGGGCACGGCCCGACTACGAGCAGTACTTC
>TRBJ2-7|.|TRBD2|TRBV29-1
CSVDAGGTYEQYF
TGCAGCGTTGACGCGGGGGGAACCTACGAGCAGTACTTC
>TRBJ2-3|.|TRBD2|TRBV4-1
CASSQAYGRDPTDTQYF
TGCGCCAGCAGCCAAGCATATGGGAGGGACCCCACAGATACGCAGTATTTT
>TRBJ1-1|.|TRBD1|TRBV9
CASSVMEGQENTEAFF
TGTGCCAGCAGCGTAATGGAGGGACAGGAAAACACTGAAGCTTTCTTT
>TRBJ1-6|medium-sized|.|TRBV5-4
CASSQSGAYSPLHF
TGTGCCAGCAGTCAAAGTGGGGCCTATTCACCCCTCCACTTT
>TRBJ1-2|.|.|TRBV7-2
CASSLGSGSATGRGYTF
TGTGCCAGCAGCTTAGGTTCGGGTTCAGCGACTGGTAGGGGCTACACCTTC
>TRBJ1-1|.|.|TRBV21-1
CASSKEMRKRKNTEAFF
TGTGCCAGCAGCAAAGAAATGAGGAAGAGGAAGAACACTGAAGCTTTCTTT
>TRBJ2-5|.|TRBD2|TRBV11-1
CASSLESSGGSKTQYF
TGTGCCAGCAGCTTAGAGTCTAGCGGGGGATCAAAGACCCAGTACTTC
>TRBJ2-5|.|TRBD1|TRBV12-3/TRBV12-4
CASSPGGDGTQYF
TGTGCCAGCAGTCCAGGGGGCGACGGGACCCAGTACTTC
>TRBJ1-6|.|.|TRBV21-1
CASTRGGVKSRTPLHF
TGTGCCAGCACCCGCGGGGGGGTAAAGTCAAGGACACCCCTCCACTTT
>TRBJ1-1|.|.|TRBV6-5
CAIGEDRRTEAFF
TGTGCCATTGGGGAGGACCGTAGAACTGAAGCTTTCTTT
>TRBJ2-5|.|.|TRBV27
CASRWNRGETQYF
TGTGCCAGCAGGTGGAATCGCGGGGAGACCCAGTACTTC
>TRBJ1-2|once|.|TRBV30
CAWPVPGDGYTF
TGTGCCTGGCCGGTTCCAGGGGATGGCTACACCTTC
>TRBJ2-1|.|TRBD2|TRBV7-6
CASSSSMSRLAGGRNEQFF
TGTGCCAGCAGCTCTTCGATGTCCCGACTAGCGGGGGGGCGGAATGAGCAGTTCTTC
>TRBJ1-1|.|.|TRBV5-1
CASSEQGTNTEAFF
TGCGCCAGCAGCGAACAGGGTACGAACACTGAAGCTTTCTTT
>TRBJ2-7|.|TRBD1|TRBV11-3
CASSLPKTGESYEQYF
TGTGCCAGCAGCCTCCCAAAAACAGGGGAATCCTACGAGCAGTACTTC
>TRBJ1-6|.|.|TRBV7-8
CASSHTRAGMNSPLHF
TGTGCCAGCAGCCACACCCGTGCGGGGATGAATTCACCCCTCCACTTT
>TRBJ1-5|.|TRBD1|TRBV12-5
CASGPSYGTGSNQPQHF
TGTGCTAGTGGTCCGTCATACGGGACAGGTAGCAATCAGCCCCAGCATTTT
>TRBJ2-7|.|.|TRBV4-1
CASSQDHRYPASYEQYF
TGCGCCAGCAGCCAAGATCATCGGTACCCCGCATCGTACGAGCAGTACTTC
>TRBJ1-2|.|.|TRBV6-2/TRBV6-3
CASSPTGSYGYTF
TGTGCCAGCAGCCCCACAGGGAGCTATGGCTACACCTTC
>TRBJ2-1|few|.|TRBV7-9
CASSFEGLPPHEQFF
TGTGCCAGCAGCTTCGAAGGACTGCCCCCACATGAGCAGTTCTTC
>TRBJ1-1|once|TRBD1|TRBV4-2
CASSHPQGSNTEAFF
TGTGCCAGCAGCCACCCACAGGGGTCGAACACTGAAGCTTTCTTT
>TRBJ2-1|.|TRBD2|TRBV19
CASSMGAGLRGEQFF
TGTGCCAGTAGTATGGGAGCGGGGCTAAGGGGTGAGCAGTTCTTC
>TRBJ2-7|.|TRBD1|TRBV4-3
CASSQAGGPYEQYF
TGCGCCAGCAGCCAAGCAGGGGGACCCTACGAGCAGTACTTC
>TRBJ2-2|.|.|TRBV3-1/TRBV3-2
CASSQLSGTGELFF
TGTGCCAGCAGCCAATTGAGCGGGACCGGGGAGCTGTTTTTT